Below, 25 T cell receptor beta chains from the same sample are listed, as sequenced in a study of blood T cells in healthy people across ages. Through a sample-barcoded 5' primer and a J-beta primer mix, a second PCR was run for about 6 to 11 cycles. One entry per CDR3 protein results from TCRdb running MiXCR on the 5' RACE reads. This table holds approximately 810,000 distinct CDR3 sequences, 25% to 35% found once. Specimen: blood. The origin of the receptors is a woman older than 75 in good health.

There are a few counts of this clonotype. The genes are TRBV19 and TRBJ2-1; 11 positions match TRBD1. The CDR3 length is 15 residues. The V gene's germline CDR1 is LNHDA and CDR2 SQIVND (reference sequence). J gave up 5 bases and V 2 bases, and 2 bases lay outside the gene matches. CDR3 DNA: TGTGCCAGTAGTATACGGGGACAGGGGGACAATGAGCAGTTCTTC. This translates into CASSIRGQGDNEQFF.

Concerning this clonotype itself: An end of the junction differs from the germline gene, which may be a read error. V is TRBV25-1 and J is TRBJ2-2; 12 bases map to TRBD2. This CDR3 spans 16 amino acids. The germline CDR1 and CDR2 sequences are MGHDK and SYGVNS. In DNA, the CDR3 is TGTGCCAGCAGCGGCCTAGCGGGAGGGCGGAACGGGGAGCTGTTGTTT. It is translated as CASSGLAGGRNGELLF.

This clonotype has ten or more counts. This chain's CDR3 is CASSSGDLRDYNSPLHF. In nucleotides, the CDR3 is TGTGCCAGCAGCTCCGGGGACCTCCGGGACTATAATTCACCCCTCCACTTT. The rearrangement joins TRBV7-8 to TRBJ1-6; tentative D call: TRBD1 (5 bases). The length of the CDR3 is 17 residues. With 4 bases removed from V and 3 bases from J, the gap between germline ends came to 16 bases. Germline assignment: CDR1 SGHVS and CDR2 FQNEAQ.

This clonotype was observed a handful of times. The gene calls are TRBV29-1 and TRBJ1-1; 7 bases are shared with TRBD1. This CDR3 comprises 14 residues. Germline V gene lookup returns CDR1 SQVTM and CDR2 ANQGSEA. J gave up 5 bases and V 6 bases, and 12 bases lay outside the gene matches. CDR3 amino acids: CSVEGAGGGTEAFF. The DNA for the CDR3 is TGCAGCGTCGAGGGGGCTGGGGGTGGGACTGAAGCTTTCTTT.

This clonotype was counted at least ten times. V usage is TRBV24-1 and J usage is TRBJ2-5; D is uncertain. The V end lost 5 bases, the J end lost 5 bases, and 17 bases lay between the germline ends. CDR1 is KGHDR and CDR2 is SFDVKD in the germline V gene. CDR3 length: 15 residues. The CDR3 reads CATSVSDQGRETQYF. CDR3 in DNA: TGTGCCACCAGTGTCTCGGACCAAGGACGGGAGACCCAGTACTTC.

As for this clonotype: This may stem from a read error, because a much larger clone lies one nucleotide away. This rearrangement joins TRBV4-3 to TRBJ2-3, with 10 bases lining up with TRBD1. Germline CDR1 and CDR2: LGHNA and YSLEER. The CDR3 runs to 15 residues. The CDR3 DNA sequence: TGCGCCAGCAGCCACTGGGGACAGGGGACAGATGCGCAGTATTTT. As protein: CASSHWGQGTDAQYF.

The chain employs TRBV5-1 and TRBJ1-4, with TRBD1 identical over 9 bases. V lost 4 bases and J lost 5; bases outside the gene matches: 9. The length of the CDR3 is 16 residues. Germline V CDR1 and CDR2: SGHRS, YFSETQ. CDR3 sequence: CASSPGTGGANEKLFF. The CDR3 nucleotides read TGCGCCAGCAGCCCCGGAACAGGGGGCGCGAATGAAAAACTGTTTTTT. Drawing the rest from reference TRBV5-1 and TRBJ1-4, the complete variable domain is KAGVTQTPRYLIKTRGQQVTLSCSPISGHRSVSWYQQTPGQGLQFLFEYFSETQRNKGNFPGRFSGRQFSNSRSEMNVSTLELGDSALYLCASSPGTGGANEKLFFGSGTQLSVL.

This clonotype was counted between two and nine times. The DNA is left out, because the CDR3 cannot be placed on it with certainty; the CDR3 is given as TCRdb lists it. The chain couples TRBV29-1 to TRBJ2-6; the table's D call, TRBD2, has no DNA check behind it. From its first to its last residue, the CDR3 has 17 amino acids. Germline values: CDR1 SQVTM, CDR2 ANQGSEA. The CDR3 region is CSVAFGTSSSGANVRTF.

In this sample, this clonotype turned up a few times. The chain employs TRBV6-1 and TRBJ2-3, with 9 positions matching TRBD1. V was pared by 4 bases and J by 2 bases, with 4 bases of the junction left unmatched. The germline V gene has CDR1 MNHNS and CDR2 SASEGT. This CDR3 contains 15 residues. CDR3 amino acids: CASSVRDRVTDTQYF. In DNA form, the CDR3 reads TGTGCCAGCAGTGTCCGGGACAGGGTCACAGATACGCAGTATTTT.

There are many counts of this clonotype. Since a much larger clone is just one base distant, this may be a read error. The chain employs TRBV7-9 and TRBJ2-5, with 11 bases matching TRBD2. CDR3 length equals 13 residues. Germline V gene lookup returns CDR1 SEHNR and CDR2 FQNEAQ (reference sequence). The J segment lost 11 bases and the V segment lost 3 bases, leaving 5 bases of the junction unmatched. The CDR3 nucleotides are TGTGCCAGCAGCTTTTCGACTAGCGGGGAGCAGTACTTC. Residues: CASSFSTSGEQYF.

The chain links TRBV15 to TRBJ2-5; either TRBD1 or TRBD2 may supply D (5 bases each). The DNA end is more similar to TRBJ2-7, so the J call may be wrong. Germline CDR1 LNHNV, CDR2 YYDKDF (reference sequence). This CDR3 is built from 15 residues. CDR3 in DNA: TGTGCCACCAGCAGAGATAGCGAGAGGGACCACGAGCAGTACTTC. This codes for CATSRDSERDHEQYF.

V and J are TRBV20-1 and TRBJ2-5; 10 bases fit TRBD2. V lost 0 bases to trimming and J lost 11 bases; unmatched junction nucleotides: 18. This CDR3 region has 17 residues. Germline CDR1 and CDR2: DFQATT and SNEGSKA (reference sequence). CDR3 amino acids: CSARDPAGGKVGNEQYF. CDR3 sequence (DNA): TGCAGTGCTAGAGATCCAGCGGGGGGGAAGGTCGGTAATGAGCAGTACTTC.

In DNA, the CDR3 is TGTGCCAGTGGGCAGACAGCTTCCTACGAGCAGTACTTC. Protein: CASGQTASYEQYF. V and J are TRBV19 and TRBJ2-7; weak D call: TRBD1 (5 bases). This CDR3 comprises 13 residues. V dropped 8 bases and J dropped 1 base, with 12 bases sitting between them. Germline V lookup: CDR1 LNHDA, CDR2 SQIVND (reference sequence).

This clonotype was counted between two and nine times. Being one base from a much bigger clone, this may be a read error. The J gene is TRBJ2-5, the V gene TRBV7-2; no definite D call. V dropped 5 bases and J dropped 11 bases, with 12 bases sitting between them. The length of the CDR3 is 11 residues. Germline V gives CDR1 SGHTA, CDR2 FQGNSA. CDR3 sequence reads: CASSDTPEQYF. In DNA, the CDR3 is TGTGCCAGCAGCGACACCCCAGAGCAGTACTTC.

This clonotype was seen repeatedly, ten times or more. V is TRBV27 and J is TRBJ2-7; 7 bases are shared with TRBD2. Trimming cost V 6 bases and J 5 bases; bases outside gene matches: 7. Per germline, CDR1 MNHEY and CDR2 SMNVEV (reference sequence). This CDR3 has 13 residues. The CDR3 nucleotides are TGTGCCAGCAGATCGGGGGGTTTGAACGAGCAGTACTTC. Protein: CASRSGGLNEQYF.

The CDR3 bases are TGTGCCAGCTCACCAGTATATAGGGTAGGAAACACTGAAGCTTTCTTT. It translates to CASSPVYRVGNTEAFF. The chain uses TRBV18 and TRBJ1-1; D uncertain. The CDR3 is 16 residues long. The germline gives CDR1 KGHSH, CDR2 LQKENI. Trimming removed 2 bases at V and 2 bases at J, with 15 bases between.

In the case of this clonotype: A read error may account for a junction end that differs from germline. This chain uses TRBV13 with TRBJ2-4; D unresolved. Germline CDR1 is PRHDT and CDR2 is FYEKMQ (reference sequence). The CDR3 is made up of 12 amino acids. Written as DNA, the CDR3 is TGTGCCAACAGCTCAGCCAAAAACATTCAGTACTTC. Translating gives CANSSAKNIQYF.

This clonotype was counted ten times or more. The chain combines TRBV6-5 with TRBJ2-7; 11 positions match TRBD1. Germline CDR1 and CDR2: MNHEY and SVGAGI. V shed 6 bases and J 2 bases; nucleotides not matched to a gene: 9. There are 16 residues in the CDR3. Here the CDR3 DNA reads TGTGCCAGCAGGTGGGGCGGGACAGGGGGTACCTACGAGCAGTACTTC. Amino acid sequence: CASRWGGTGGTYEQYF.

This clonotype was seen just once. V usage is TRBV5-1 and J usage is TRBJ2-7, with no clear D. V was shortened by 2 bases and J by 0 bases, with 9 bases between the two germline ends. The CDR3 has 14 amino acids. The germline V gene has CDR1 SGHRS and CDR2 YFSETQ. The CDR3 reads CASSFQDSSYEQYF. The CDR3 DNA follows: TGCGCCAGCAGCTTTCAGGATAGCTCCTACGAGCAGTACTTC.

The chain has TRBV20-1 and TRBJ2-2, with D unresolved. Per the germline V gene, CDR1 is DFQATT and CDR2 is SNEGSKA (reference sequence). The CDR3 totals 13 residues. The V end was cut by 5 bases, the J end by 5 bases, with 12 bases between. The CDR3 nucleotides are TGCAGTGCTCCTGACCGACCGACCGGGGAGCTGTTTTTT. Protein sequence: CSAPDRPTGELFF.

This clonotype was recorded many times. The CDR3 DNA reads TGTGCCAGCAGTGTCTCCGGGACCCAAGAGACCCAGTACTTC. Amino acids: CASSVSGTQETQYF. This rearrangement joins TRBV28 to TRBJ2-5; the D call may be TRBD1 or TRBD2 (5 bases each). V lost 5 bases to trimming and J lost 1 base, with 11 bases between them. Germline assignment: CDR1 MDHEN and CDR2 SYDVKM. The CDR3 contains 14 residues.

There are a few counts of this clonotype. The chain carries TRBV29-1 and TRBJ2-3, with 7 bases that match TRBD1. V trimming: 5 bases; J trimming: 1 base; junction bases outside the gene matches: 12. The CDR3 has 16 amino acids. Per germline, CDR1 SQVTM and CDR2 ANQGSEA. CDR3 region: CSVKGPTGHRTDTQYF. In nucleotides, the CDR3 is TGCAGCGTTAAAGGCCCGACAGGGCACCGCACAGATACGCAGTATTTT.

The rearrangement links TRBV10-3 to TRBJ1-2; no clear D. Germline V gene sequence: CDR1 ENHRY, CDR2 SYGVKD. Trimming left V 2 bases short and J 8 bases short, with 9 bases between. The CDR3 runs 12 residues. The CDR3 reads CAISEGGGGYTF. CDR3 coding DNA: TGTGCCATCAGTGAGGGCGGAGGGGGCTACACCTTC.

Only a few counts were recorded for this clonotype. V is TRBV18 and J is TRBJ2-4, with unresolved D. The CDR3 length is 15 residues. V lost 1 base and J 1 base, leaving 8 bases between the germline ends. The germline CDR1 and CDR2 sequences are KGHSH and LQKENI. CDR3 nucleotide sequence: TGTGCCAGCTCACCACAGGGATCGGCCAAAAACATTCAGTACTTC. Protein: CASSPQGSAKNIQYF.

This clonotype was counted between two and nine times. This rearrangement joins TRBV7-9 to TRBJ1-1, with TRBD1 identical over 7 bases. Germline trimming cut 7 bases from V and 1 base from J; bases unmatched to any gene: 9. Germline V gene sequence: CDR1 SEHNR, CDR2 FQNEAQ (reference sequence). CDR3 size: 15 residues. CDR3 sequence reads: CASTLGTAGNTEAFF. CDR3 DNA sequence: TGTGCCAGCACCCTGGGGACAGCGGGGAACACTGAAGCTTTCTTT.